This T cell receptor beta chain was documented in a study of blood T cells in healthy people across ages. Notes on the study in general: Measured against age, TCR beta diversity per million T cells decreased in a roughly linear manner.

This clonotype was counted many times. The antigen remains unidentified. This CDR3 has 15 amino acids. The germline V gene encodes CDR1 SGHDT and CDR2 YYEEEE. V lost 4 bases and J 4 bases, leaving 17 bases between the germline ends. It was around 10 milliliters of peripheral blood that were drawn from each donor. Alongside a J-beta primer mix, a sample-barcoded 5' primer served in a second PCR lasting about 7 to 12 cycles. TCRdb re-called the 5' RACE reads through MiXCR, storing one row per CDR3 protein. The sample holds 600,000 or so distinct CDR3 sequences; about 30% are singletons and the top ten take less than 20%.

Input material: blood. This TCR derives from a woman at least 80 years old in good health. J is TRBJ1-1 and V is TRBV5-6, with D possibly matching TRBD1 (6 bases). CDR3 sequence reads: CASSAGTTGLTEAFF. CDR3 nucleotides: TGTGCCAGCAGCGCGGGCACCACAGGGCTCACTGAAGCTTTCTTT.